This T cell receptor beta chain comes out of a study of T cell responses to AZD1222 COVID-19 vaccine. This CDR3 region has 16 residues. The germline CDR1 and CDR2 sequences are SGHRS and YFSETQ. The V end lost 3 bases, the J end lost 3 bases, and 18 bases lay between the germline ends. General observations from the study: The sample set comprised mostly white British donors with more females, and clonal diversity was possibly underestimated. The breadth and depth of Spike-specific TCRs increased once two AZD1222 doses had been given.

Details on this clone: Its specificity is not known.

The data were produced by immunoSEQ multiplex PCR, yet TCRdb's version contains in-frame clones alone and is incomplete. The repertoire has 95,000 to 100,000 clones, around 87% of them found once; the top ten carry roughly 10%. The chain carries TRBV5-1 and TRBJ1-1; D uncertain. The source material was peripheral blood, sampled 28 days after the second AZD1222 dose. This TCR was recovered from an adult who received the AZD1222 COVID-19 vaccine. CDR3 region: CASSWGPRLGDTEAFF. The CDR3 nucleotides are TGCGCCAGCAGCTGGGGTCCTAGGCTCGGGGACACTGAAGCTTTCTTT.